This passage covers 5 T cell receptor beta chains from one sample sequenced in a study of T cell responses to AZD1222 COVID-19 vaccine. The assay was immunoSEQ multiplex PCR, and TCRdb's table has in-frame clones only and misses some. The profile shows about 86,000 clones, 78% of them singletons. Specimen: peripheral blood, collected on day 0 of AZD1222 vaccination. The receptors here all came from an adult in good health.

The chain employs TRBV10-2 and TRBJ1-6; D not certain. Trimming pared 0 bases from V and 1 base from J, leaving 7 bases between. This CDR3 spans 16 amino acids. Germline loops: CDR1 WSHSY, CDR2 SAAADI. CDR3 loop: CASSESRVSYNSPLHF. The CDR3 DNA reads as TGCGCCAGCAGTGAGTCTCGGGTTTCCTATAATTCACCCCTCCACTTT.

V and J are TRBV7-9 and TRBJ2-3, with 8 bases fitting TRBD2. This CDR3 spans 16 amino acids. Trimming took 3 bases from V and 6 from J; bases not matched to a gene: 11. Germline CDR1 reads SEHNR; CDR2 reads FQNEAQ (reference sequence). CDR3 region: CASSFLAGSQGDTQYF. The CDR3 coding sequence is TGTGCCAGCAGCTTTTTAGCGGGAAGCCAAGGGGATACGCAGTATTTT.

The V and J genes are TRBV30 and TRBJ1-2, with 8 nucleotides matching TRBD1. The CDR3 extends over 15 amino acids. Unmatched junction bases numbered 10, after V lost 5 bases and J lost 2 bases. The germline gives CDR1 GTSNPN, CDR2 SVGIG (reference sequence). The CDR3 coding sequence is TGTGCCTGGGCCTCGTTCGGACAGGGAAACTATGGCTACACCTTC. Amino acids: CAWASFGQGNYGYTF.

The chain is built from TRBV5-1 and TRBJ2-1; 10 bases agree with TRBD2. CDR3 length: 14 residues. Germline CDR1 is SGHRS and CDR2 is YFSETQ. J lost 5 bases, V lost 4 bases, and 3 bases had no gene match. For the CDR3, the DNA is TGCGCCAGCAGCAAAGGACTAGCGGACAATGAGCAGTTCTTC. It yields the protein CASSKGLADNEQFF.

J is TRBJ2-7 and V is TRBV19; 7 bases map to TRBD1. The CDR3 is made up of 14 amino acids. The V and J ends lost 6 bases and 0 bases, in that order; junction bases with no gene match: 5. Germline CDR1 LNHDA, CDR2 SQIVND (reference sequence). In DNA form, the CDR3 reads TGTGCCAGTAGCTTGACAGGGAACTCCTACGAGCAGTACTTC. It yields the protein CASSLTGNSYEQYF.